This TCR beta chain was found in a study of control samples from healthy donors and cancer patients. TCRdb's copy holds only in-frame clones and misses some; the assay was immunoSEQ multiplex PCR. Found here are about 130,000 clones, roughly 90% of them singletons; the top ten hold about 2.2%. Trimming left V 3 bases short and J 5 bases short, with 14 bases between. CDR3 length: 14 amino acids. The germline V gene has CDR1 SGHRS and CDR2 YFSETQ. Sequences were obtained from blood. This chain connects TRBV5-1 to TRBJ1-1; D uncertain. The source of this sequence is a woman aged 45-59 years in good health. The CDR3, as DNA: TGCGCCAGCAGCTCCGGCTCTTCGGATACTGAAGCTTTCTTT. Its translation: CASSSGSSDTEAFF.